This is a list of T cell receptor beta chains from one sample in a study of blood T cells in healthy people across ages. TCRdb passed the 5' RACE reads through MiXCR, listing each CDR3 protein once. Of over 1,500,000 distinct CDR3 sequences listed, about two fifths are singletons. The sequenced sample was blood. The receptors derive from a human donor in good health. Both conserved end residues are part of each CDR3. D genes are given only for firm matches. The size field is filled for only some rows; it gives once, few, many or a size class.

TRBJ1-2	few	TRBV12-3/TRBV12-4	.	CASSLADSLYGYTF	TGTGCCAGCAGTTTAGCGGACAGCCTTTATGGCTACACCTTC
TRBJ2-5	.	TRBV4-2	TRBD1	CASSQRGPGGETQYF	TGTGCCAGCAGCCAGAGAGGTCCAGGGGGAGAGACCCAGTACTTC
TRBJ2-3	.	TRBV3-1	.	CVSSQVGVEDTQYF	TGTGTCAGCAGCCAAGTTGGAGTTGAAGATACGCAGTATTTT
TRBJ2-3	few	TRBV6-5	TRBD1	CASNPLAGTVPDTQYF	TGTGCCAGCAACCCCCTGGCCGGGACAGTACCAGATACGCAGTATTTT
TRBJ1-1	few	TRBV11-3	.	CASSLGHVNTEAFF	TGTGCCAGCAGCTTAGGCCATGTGAACACTGAAGCTTTCTTT
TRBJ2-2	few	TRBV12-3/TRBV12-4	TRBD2	CATSAGGSGGELFF	TGTGCCACCTCAGCGGGGGGCTCTGGCGGGGAGCTGTTTTTT
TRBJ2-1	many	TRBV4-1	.	CASSQDYNEQFF	TGTGCCAGCAGCCAAGATTACAATGAGCAGTTCTTC
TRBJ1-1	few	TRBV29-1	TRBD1	CSAGQGATEAFF	TGCAGCGCGGGACAGGGAGCCACTGAAGCTTTCTTT
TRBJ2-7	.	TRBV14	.	CASSQGVIHEQYF	TGTGCCAGCAGCCAAGGGGTCATCCACGAGCAGTACTTC
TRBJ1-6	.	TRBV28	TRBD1	CASSSPWLGTGRSPLHF	TGTGCCAGCAGTTCCCCCTGGCTAGGGACAGGGAGGTCACCCCTCCACTTT
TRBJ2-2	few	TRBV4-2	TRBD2	CASSPRAGGRSTGELFF	TGTGCCAGCAGCCCCCGGGCGGGGGGCCGCAGCACCGGGGAGCTGTTTTTT
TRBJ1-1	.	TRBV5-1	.	CASSSAPGQAEAFF	TGCGCCAGCAGCTCGGCCCCGGGACAAGCTGAAGCTTTCTTT
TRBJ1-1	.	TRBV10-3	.	CAISDMNDRRGAFF	TGTGCCATCAGTGATATGAACGACAGACGGGGGGCTTTCTTT
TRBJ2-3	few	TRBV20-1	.	CSARSGGDTQYF	TGCAGTGCTCGATCGGGTGGGGATACGCAGTATTTT
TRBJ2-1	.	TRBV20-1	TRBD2	CSAQAGGLGNEQFF	TGCAGTGCCCAAGCGGGGGGGCTGGGAAATGAGCAGTTCTTC